These 29 T cell receptor beta chains share one sample of origin, sequenced in a study of blood T cell repertoires in COVID-19. Method: immunoSEQ multiplex PCR; TCRdb's copy keeps in-frame clones and lacks some. This repertoire shows a few hundred thousand clones, roughly 88% found once; its top ten account for roughly 2.3%. The source material was PBMCs or T cells enriched from blood (not recorded which). The receptors were gathered from a man aged 25 to 40 who had recovered from COVID-19.

V is TRBV6-5 and J is TRBJ2-1; 8 bases map to TRBD2. Germline CDR1 and CDR2: MNHEY and SVGAGI. With 6 bases clipped from V and 6 bases from J, the junction kept 4 bases outside the gene matches. This CDR3 region has 13 residues. This CDR3 reads CASSRTSPNEQFF. In DNA, the CDR3 is TGTGCCAGCAGCCGGACTAGCCCCAATGAGCAGTTCTTC.

V is TRBV10-3 and J is TRBJ2-3; 11 positions match TRBD2. The CDR3 has 15 amino acids. The germline V gene encodes CDR1 ENHRY and CDR2 SYGVKD. V lost 7 bases, J lost 1 base, and 4 bases stayed unmatched. CDR3 sequence reads: CAIKGTSGRTDTQYF. The CDR3 DNA reads TGTGCCATCAAGGGGACTAGCGGACGCACAGATACGCAGTATTTT.

This CDR3 is CSAGWGETQYF. CDR3 DNA sequence: TGCAGTGCTGGTTGGGGGGAAACCCAGTACTTC. The V and J genes are TRBV20-1 and TRBJ2-7, with D maybe TRBD2 (6 bases). Germline V gives CDR1 DFQATT, CDR2 SNEGSKA (reference sequence). The ends were cut back, 5 bases at V and 10 bases at J, with 15 bases in the middle. This CDR3 has 11 amino acids.

The CDR3 loop is CASSVRQGLRGYTF. The CDR3 coding sequence is TGTGCCAGCAGCGTCAGACAGGGTCTTAGAGGCTACACCTTC. The V gene is TRBV7-9, the J gene TRBJ1-2; 7 positions agree with TRBD1. With V trimmed by 5 bases and J by 8 bases, 11 bases remained unmatched. Germline loops: CDR1 SEHNR, CDR2 FQNEAQ (reference sequence). The CDR3 extends over 14 amino acids.

V is TRBV5-1 and J is TRBJ1-1; 7 positions match TRBD1. The CDR3 loop spans 14 amino acids. Losses at the gene ends were 2 bases for V and 3 bases for J; bases not matched to a gene: 4. Looked up from germline, CDR1 is SGHRS and CDR2 is YFSETQ. For the CDR3, the DNA is TGCGCCAGCAGCTTAAGACAGGGCCACACTGAAGCTTTCTTT. Translation gives CASSLRQGHTEAFF. Full variable domain (rest looked up from reference TRBV5-1 and TRBJ1-1): KAGVTQTPRYLIKTRGQQVTLSCSPISGHRSVSWYQQTPGQGLQFLFEYFSETQRNKGNFPGRFSGRQFSNSRSEMNVSTLELGDSALYLCASSLRQGHTEAFFGQGTRLTVV.

The gene calls are TRBV5-1 and TRBJ1-1, with 7 bases identical to TRBD1. Looked up from germline, CDR1 is SGHRS and CDR2 is YFSETQ. The junction had 3 bases not matched to a gene; V was cut back by 2 bases and J by 8 bases. The CDR3 length is 12 residues. For the CDR3, the DNA is TGCGCCAGCAGCTTCGGGACAGCCGAAGCTTTCTTT. Translating gives CASSFGTAEAFF.

The CDR3 reads CASSIGYGDYEQYF. The DNA for the CDR3 is TGTGCCAGTAGTATAGGGTACGGAGACTACGAGCAGTACTTC. The chain combines TRBV19 with TRBJ2-7; D is undetermined. Trimming pared 1 base from V and 3 bases from J, leaving 10 bases between. The CDR3 sequence is 14 residues long. Germline assignment: CDR1 LNHDA and CDR2 SQIVND (reference sequence).

The gene calls are TRBV15 and TRBJ1-2; the D is unclear. V gave up 4 bases and J gave up 2 bases, with 8 bases separating them. Germline lookup yields CDR1 LNHNV and CDR2 YYDKDF (reference sequence). The CDR3 spans 13 residues. CDR3 protein: CATSIGGNYGYTF. The CDR3 DNA reads as TGTGCCACCAGCATCGGAGGGAACTATGGCTACACCTTC.

The chain is built from TRBV6-5 and TRBJ2-7; D is unresolved. Germline CDR1 is MNHEY and CDR2 is SVGAGI. The ends were cut back, 4 bases at V and 3 bases at J, with 7 bases in the middle. This CDR3 region has 12 residues. The DNA for the CDR3 is TGTGCCAGCAGTTCGACATACTACGAGCAGTACTTC. Translating it yields CASSSTYYEQYF.

This sequence joins TRBV27 and TRBJ1-1, with 9 bases that match TRBD1. The CDR3 is made up of 15 amino acids. Germline V gene lookup returns CDR1 MNHEY and CDR2 SMNVEV (reference sequence). Trimming cost V 4 bases and J 3 bases; bases outside gene matches: 6. CDR3 coding DNA: TGTGCCAGCAGTTCCCACAGGGGGCGAGACACTGAAGCTTTCTTT. Its protein product is CASSSHRGRDTEAFF.

This sequence joins TRBV7-2 and TRBJ2-3, with D perhaps TRBD2 (5 bases). The CDR3 has 14 residues. Germline V lookup: CDR1 SGHTA, CDR2 FQGNSA. Trimming took 8 bases from V and 3 from J, leaving 15 bases between them. The CDR3 DNA sequence: TGTGCCAGCGTCCTAACGCGAGGGACAGATACGCAGTATTTT. Amino acid sequence: CASVLTRGTDTQYF.

The V call is TRBV7-9, the J call TRBJ1-5; TRBD1 matches at 7 bases. The germline gives CDR1 SEHNR, CDR2 FQNEAQ (reference sequence). The CDR3 spans 15 residues. The V and J ends lost 5 bases and 1 base, in that order; junction bases with no gene match: 5. The CDR3 nucleotides read TGTGCCAGCAGCCCCGGACAGGACAGCAATCAGCCCCAGCATTTT. Translated, it gives CASSPGQDSNQPQHF.

As DNA, the CDR3 is TGTGCCAGCAGCCTCGGACAGGGACCCCCAGATACGCAGTATTTT. This translates into CASSLGQGPPDTQYF. The rearrangement uses TRBV5-8 and TRBJ2-3; 8 bases map to TRBD1. This CDR3 has 15 amino acids. Trimming took 4 bases from V and 4 from J; bases not matched to a gene: 8. Germline CDR1 is SGHTS and CDR2 is YDEGEE.

The CDR3 region has the DNA TGTGCCAGCAGCAGCGGGACAGGACCCTACAATGAGCAGTTCTTC. Translating it yields CASSSGTGPYNEQFF. The V call is TRBV7-3, the J call TRBJ2-1, with a weak D call TRBD1 (8 bases). V was trimmed by 5 bases and J by 2 bases, leaving 13 bases between them. Germline values: CDR1 SGHTA, CDR2 FQGTGA. This CDR3 is built from 15 residues.

This chain joins TRBV7-9 and TRBJ1-1; D is uncertain. The CDR3 sequence is 15 residues long. V was pared by 2 bases and J by 1 base, with 11 bases between. CDR1 and CDR2 from the germline V gene are SEHNR and FQNEAQ (reference sequence). The CDR3 sequence is CASSLKLSPNTEAFF. As DNA, the CDR3 is TGTGCCAGCAGCTTAAAGCTGTCCCCGAACACTGAAGCTTTCTTT.

V usage is TRBV11-2 and J usage is TRBJ2-7; possibly TRBD2 for D (5 bases). Trimming stripped 0 bases from V and 9 bases from J, with 12 bases between. The CDR3 contains 13 residues. The germline gives CDR1 SGHAT, CDR2 FQNNGV. CDR3 sequence reads: CASSLEIGVVQYF. Written as DNA, the CDR3 is TGTGCCAGCAGCTTAGAAATCGGGGTGGTGCAGTACTTC. Full variable domain (missing parts from reference TRBV11-2 and TRBJ2-7): EAGVAQSPRYKIIEKRQSVAFWCNPISGHATLYWYQQILGQGPKLLIQFQNNGVVDDSQLPKDRFSAERLKGVDSTLKIQPAKLEDSAVYLCASSLEIGVVQYFGPGTRLTVT.

Note on this clone: The same CDR3 arises from other DNA sequences in this sample as well. CDR3 residues: CASSLAPGQSNTEAFF. Written as DNA, the CDR3 is TGCGCCAGCAGCTTGGCCCCCGGACAGAGTAACACTGAAGCTTTCTTT. The rearrangement uses TRBV5-1 and TRBJ1-1, with D perhaps matching TRBD1 (6 bases). Germline V gives CDR1 SGHRS, CDR2 YFSETQ. The CDR3 is made up of 16 amino acids. V was cut by 0 bases and J by 2 bases, with 14 bases left in between.

This clone was seen only once. The chain carries TRBV9 and TRBJ1-2; no reliable D call. The CDR3 is 12 residues long. CDR1 and CDR2 (germline): SGDLS, YYNGEE. V lost 7 bases and J 4 bases, leaving 11 bases between the germline ends. CDR3 nucleotide sequence: TGTGCCAGCTGGCGGGAAGTCTATGGCTACACCTTC. It translates to CASWREVYGYTF.

The V gene is TRBV4-1, the J gene TRBJ2-3; 14 bases fit TRBD2. The trim removed 3 bases at V and 4 bases at J, leaving 12 bases unmatched. The length of the CDR3 is 19 residues. Germline CDR1 MGHRA, CDR2 YSYEKL. CDR3 loop: CASSQGVTGTSGSSDTQYF. For the CDR3, the DNA is TGCGCCAGCAGCCAGGGAGTAACCGGGACTAGCGGGAGTTCAGATACGCAGTATTTT.

This chain joins TRBV7-8 and TRBJ2-7, with 8 bases lining up with TRBD2. The CDR3 sequence is 18 residues long. Germline assignment: CDR1 SGHVS and CDR2 FQNEAQ. V lost 5 bases, J lost 5 bases, and 20 bases stayed unmatched. The CDR3 bases are TGTGCCAGCAGCGTAAGGTGGCGGGGGGACAACCGAGGTAACGAGCAGTACTTC. As protein: CASSVRWRGDNRGNEQYF.

V gene TRBV6-6 combines with J gene TRBJ2-1, with 9 bases that match TRBD2. Per germline, CDR1 MNHNY and CDR2 SVGAGI (reference sequence). The CDR3 spans 15 residues. The trim removed 2 bases at V and 8 bases at J, leaving 7 bases unmatched. The CDR3 is CASSYAQRGVDEQFF. The CDR3, as DNA: TGTGCCAGCAGTTACGCCCAGCGGGGGGTTGATGAGCAGTTCTTC.

CDR3 residues: CASSVVAGGPIGQETQYF. In nucleotides, the CDR3 is TGTGCCAGCAGCGTAGTTGCGGGGGGGCCAATCGGCCAAGAGACCCAGTACTTC. This chain joins TRBV9 and TRBJ2-5; 9 bases fit TRBD2. The germline V gene encodes CDR1 SGDLS and CDR2 YYNGEE. The CDR3 is made up of 18 amino acids. The trim removed 0 bases at V and 1 base at J, leaving 10 bases unmatched.

This clone was detected a few times. The chain carries TRBV5-1 and TRBJ1-1; the match to TRBD1 covers 8 bases. This CDR3 is 16 amino acids long. CDR1 SGHRS and CDR2 YFSETQ come from the germline V gene. With 0 bases clipped from V and 0 bases from J, the junction kept 4 bases outside the gene matches. The CDR3 loop reads CASSLGGTGLNTEAFF. The CDR3 region has the DNA TGCGCCAGCAGCTTGGGAGGGACAGGTTTGAACACTGAAGCTTTCTTT.

This sequence joins TRBV2 and TRBJ1-3; 7 bases are shared with TRBD1. With 5 bases clipped from V and 0 bases from J, the junction kept 4 bases outside the gene matches. This CDR3 is 15 amino acids long. Germline V gives CDR1 SNHLY, CDR2 FYNNEI. The CDR3 loop is CASSTGALSGNTIYF. In nucleotides, the CDR3 is TGTGCCAGCAGTACAGGGGCACTCTCTGGAAACACCATATATTTT.

This chain connects TRBV7-9 to TRBJ1-1; 8 bases are a match to TRBD1. The CDR3 spans 14 residues. Germline CDR1 SEHNR, CDR2 FQNEAQ (reference sequence). With 5 bases clipped from V and 4 bases from J, the junction kept 6 bases outside the gene matches. CDR3 coding DNA: TGTGCCAGCAGCCCGACAGGGGAGGGCACTGAAGCTTTCTTT. Encoded protein: CASSPTGEGTEAFF.

The chain has TRBV27 and TRBJ1-2; D might be TRBD1 (5 bases). The CDR3 extends over 13 amino acids. The V gene lost 10 bases and the J gene lost 5 bases, with 17 bases spanning the gap. The germline V gene has CDR1 MNHEY and CDR2 SMNVEV (reference sequence). The CDR3 loop reads CATLDPQGYGYTF. The CDR3 coding sequence is TGTGCCACCCTTGATCCCCAGGGTTATGGCTACACCTTC.

The chain joins TRBV7-2 to TRBJ2-2, with 10 positions matching TRBD2. Germline CDR1 and CDR2: SGHTA and FQGNSA. The trim removed 2 bases at V and 7 bases at J, leaving 7 bases unmatched. This CDR3 spans 16 amino acids. The CDR3 bases are TGTGCCAGCAGCTTAACAGCGGGGGGGCCCGTCGGGGAGCTGTTTTTT. Residues: CASSLTAGGPVGELFF.

The rearrangement joins TRBV7-3 to TRBJ2-3, with 7 bases that match TRBD1. The junction had 1 base not matched to a gene; V was cut back by 2 bases and J by 2 bases. Looked up from germline, CDR1 is SGHTA and CDR2 is FQGTGA. CDR3 size: 14 residues. The CDR3 nucleotides read TGTGCCAGCAGCTTAGACAGGGACACAGATACGCAGTATTTT. This sequence encodes CASSLDRDTDTQYF.

The chain uses TRBV7-3 and TRBJ2-5; 7 bases line up with TRBD1. CDR1 is SGHTA, CDR2 FQGTGA, per germline. The CDR3 spans 15 residues. With V trimmed by 5 bases and J by 5 bases, 11 bases remained unmatched. The CDR3 protein is CASSLMGQRGETQYF. CDR3 bases: TGTGCCAGCAGCCTAATGGGACAGCGAGGGGAGACCCAGTACTTC. Combining the CDR3 with reference TRBV7-3 and TRBJ2-5 gives the whole variable domain GAGVSQTPSNKVTEKGKYVELRCDPISGHTALYWYRQSLGQGPEFLIYFQGTGAADDSGLPNDRFFAVRPEGSVSTLKIQRTERGDSAVYLCASSLMGQRGETQYFGPGTRLLVL.